These T cell receptor beta chains were read from a single sample in a study of radiotherapy plus CTLA-4 blockade in lung cancer. Assay: immunoSEQ multiplex PCR; the TCRdb copy retains only in-frame clones and omits some. This table holds about 86,000 clones, less than 90% found once. This sample comprised peripheral blood, obtained from a patient treated with radiotherapy plus ipilimumab. Source of these receptors: a human donor with non-small cell lung cancer who had stable disease on radiotherapy plus ipilimumab. The CDR3 runs from the conserved cysteine through the conserved F or W. D genes are given only for firm matches. Clone size is shown for a subset of rows, as once, few, many or a class of expanded clone.

size	length	D	J	V	DNA	CDR3
.	14	TRBD1	TRBJ1-2	TRBV6-1	TGTGCCAGCACCACAGGGGTGGCTAACTATGGCTACACCTTC	CASTTGVANYGYTF
.	14	TRBD1	TRBJ2-7	TRBV28	TGTGCCAGCAGTGTACAACAGGGGGCGGGGGAGCAGTACTTC	CASSVQQGAGEQYF
few	16	.	TRBJ2-1	TRBV10-1	TGCGCCAGCAGTGAGCGTCTGGGGGGCCAGTACAATGAGCAGTTCTTC	CASSERLGGQYNEQFF
.	14	.	TRBJ2-6	TRBV27	TGTGCCAGCAGATCTAACTCTGGGGCCAACGTCCTGACTTTC	CASRSNSGANVLTF
.	13	.	TRBJ1-4	TRBV29-1	TGCAGCGCACTCCCGGGGTTTAATGAAAAACTGTTTTTT	CSALPGFNEKLFF
.	16	TRBD1	TRBJ2-5	TRBV5-1	TGCGCCAGCAGCGTATCAGGGGCAGGGGGACAAGAGACCCAGTACTTC	CASSVSGAGGQETQYF
.	13	.	TRBJ2-3	TRBV6-7	TGTGCCAACTACTCAGGGGTGGCAGATACGCAGTATTTT	CANYSGVADTQYF
.	16	TRBD1	TRBJ1-5	TRBV2	TGTGCCAGCAGCCAGGACAGGGGAATTAGCAATCAGCCCCAGCATTTT	CASSQDRGISNQPQHF
once	16	TRBD1	TRBJ2-5	TRBV19	TGTGCCAGTAGTCTGGGACAGGCCGGACCGGGAGAGACCCAGTACTTC	CASSLGQAGPGETQYF
.	16	.	TRBJ2-3	TRBV5-3	TGTGCCAGAACCCTTCTGAAGGGGGGCCACACAGATACGCAGTATTTT	CARTLLKGGHTDTQYF
.	17	.	TRBJ1-5	TRBV12-1	TGTGCCAGCAGCTTTGATGGACAGGGGAGATCCAATCAGCCCCAGCATTTT	CASSFDGQGRSNQPQHF
.	16	TRBD2	TRBJ2-5	TRBV5-1	TGCGCCAGCAGCCCGACTAGCGGGAATAGGCAAGAGACCCAGTACTTC	CASSPTSGNRQETQYF
.	15	TRBD2	TRBJ2-1	TRBV19	TGTGCCAGTAGGGGGGAGGTGGGAGGGCCTTATGAGCAGTTCTTC	CASRGEVGGPYEQFF
.	21	TRBD1	TRBJ2-5	TRBV27	TGTGCCAGCAGTTCCCACGGGGGAGGGACAGGGGGACCCGGGAATCAAGAGACCCAGTACTTC	CASSSHGGGTGGPGNQETQYF
.	11	.	TRBJ2-5	TRBV28	TGTGCCAGCACGGCCCAAGAGACCCAGTACTTC	CASTAQETQYF
.	11	.	TRBJ1-2	TRBV6-5	TGTGCCAGCTGGGATAACTATGGCTACACCTTC	CASWDNYGYTF
.	15	.	TRBJ1-5	TRBV16	TGTGCCAGCAGCCAATCACAAGCGGGCAATCAGCCCCAGCATTTT	CASSQSQAGNQPQHF
.	17	.	TRBJ1-1	TRBV27	TGTGCCAGCAGTCCAATTGCAGGGCTGGGACTGAACACTGAAGCTTTCTTT	CASSPIAGLGLNTEAFF
.	16	TRBD2	TRBJ2-1	TRBV5-6	TGTGCCAGCAGCTTGGTCGCGGGGGGGCAGTTCAATGAGCAGTTCTTC	CASSLVAGGQFNEQFF
.	14	.	TRBJ2-5	TRBV18	TGTGCCAGCTCACGGGACACCAATAAAGAGACCCAGTACTTC	CASSRDTNKETQYF
.	16	TRBD1	TRBJ1-3	TRBV28	TGTGCCAGCAGTTTAACAAAACAGGGGGCTGGAAACACCATATATTTT	CASSLTKQGAGNTIYF
.	14	TRBD1	TRBJ1-3	TRBV29-1	TGCAGCGTTGGACTACAGGGGGGCGGAAACACCATATATTTT	CSVGLQGGGNTIYF
once	12	.	TRBJ2-2	TRBV5-4	TGTGCCAGCCGGGGGCCCACCGGGGAGCTGTTTTTT	CASRGPTGELFF
.	14	TRBD2	TRBJ2-3	TRBV5-1	TGCGCCAGCAGCTTTAGCGGGACCACAGATACGCAGTATTTT	CASSFSGTTDTQYF
few	17	TRBD2	TRBJ2-1	TRBV27	TGTGCCAGCAGTTTACCCCTCGGACTAGCGGGAGGTAATGAGCAGTTCTTC	CASSLPLGLAGGNEQFF
.	14	TRBD1	TRBJ1-2	TRBV15	TGTGCCACCAGCGGAGGACAGGCGGCTTATGGCTACACCTTC	CATSGGQAAYGYTF
.	13	.	TRBJ2-3	TRBV18	TGTGCCAGCTCCGACTTAAGCACAGATACGCAGTATTTT	CASSDLSTDTQYF
.	14	TRBD1	TRBJ1-2	TRBV6-4	TGTGCCAGCAAACGAGGGACAGGTCTGGATGGCTACACCTTC	CASKRGTGLDGYTF
.	14	TRBD1	TRBJ2-7	TRBV11-2	TGTGCCAGCAGCTTAAAGACAGGGACATACGAGCAGTACTTC	CASSLKTGTYEQYF
.	14	.	TRBJ1-1	TRBV11-2	TGTGCCAGCAGCTTTGGGGGGGCCCTCACTGAAGCTTTCTTT	CASSFGGALTEAFF
.	14	.	TRBJ1-4	TRBV30	TGTGCCTGGAGAGCTCAGGGTGGTGATGAAAAACTGTTTTTT	CAWRAQGGDEKLFF
.	15	.	TRBJ2-5	TRBV7-2	TGTGCCAGCAGCTTAGGGGGGGGCTGGCAAGAGACCCAGTACTTC	CASSLGGGWQETQYF
.	14	TRBD2	TRBJ2-1	TRBV9	TGTGCCAGCAGCGTAAAGCGGGGGGACAATGAGCAGTTCTTC	CASSVKRGDNEQFF
.	16	TRBD1	TRBJ2-2	TRBV28	TGTGCCAGCAGTTTCGGGGACAGTACGAACACCGGGGAGCTGTTTTTT	CASSFGDSTNTGELFF
once	16	TRBD2	TRBJ2-5	TRBV2	TGTGCCAGCGAGAACGACGCGGGGGTCCTGAAGAGGGCCCAGTACTTC	CASENDAGVLKRAQYF